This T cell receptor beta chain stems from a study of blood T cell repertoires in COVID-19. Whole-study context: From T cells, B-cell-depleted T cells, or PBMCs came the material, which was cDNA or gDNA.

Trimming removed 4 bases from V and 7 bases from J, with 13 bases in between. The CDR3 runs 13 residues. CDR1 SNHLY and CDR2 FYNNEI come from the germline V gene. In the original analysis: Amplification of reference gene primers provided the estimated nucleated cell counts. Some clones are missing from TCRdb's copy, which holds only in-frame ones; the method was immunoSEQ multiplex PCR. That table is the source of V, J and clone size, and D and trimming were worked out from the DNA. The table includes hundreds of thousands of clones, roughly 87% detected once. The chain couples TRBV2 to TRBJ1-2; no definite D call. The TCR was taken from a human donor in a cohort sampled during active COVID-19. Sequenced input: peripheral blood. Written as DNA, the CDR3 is TGTGCCAGCAGTGTTGGCAGTTCGGGTGGCTACACCTTC. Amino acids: CASSVGSSGGYTF. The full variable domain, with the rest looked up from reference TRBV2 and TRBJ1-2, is EPEVTQTPSHQVTQMGQEVILRCVPISNHLYFYWYRQILGQKVEFLVSFYNNEISEKSEIFDDQFSVERPDGSNFTLKIRSTKLEDSAMYFCASSVGSSGGYTFGSGTRLTVV.